This T cell receptor beta chain stems from a study of naive and memory T cell subsets. In this sample, this clonotype turned up many times. The beta constant-region primer was an equimolar mix of two oligonucleotides covering TRBC1 and TRBC2. A single record per CDR3 protein comes from TCRdb applying MiXCR to the UMI-ligation and nested PCR reads. The sample shows 130,000 to 150,000 distinct CDR3 sequences, about a sixth of them seen only once. Germline lookup yields CDR1 SGHTA and CDR2 FQGNSA. This CDR3 is built from 15 residues. V lost 5 bases and J 0 bases, leaving 11 bases between the germline ends.

The chain joins TRBV7-2 to TRBJ2-1; D is unresolved. The specimen sequenced was naive CD4+ T cells from blood. This clonotype was sampled from a human donor in good health. For the CDR3, the DNA is TGTGCCAGCAGCCCCGATCCCGGCTCCTACAATGAGCAGTTCTTC. It translates to CASSPDPGSYNEQFF.